This T cell receptor (beta chain) was identified in a study of T cells in Graves' hyperthyroidism and ophthalmopathy. Hyperthyroidism had been newly diagnosed in patients aged 18 to 65, and its duration was under 2 months. Exclusion criteria comprised uncontrolled infection, other autoimmune disease, pregnancy or lactation. The PBMCs were taken from approximately 9.7 ml of fresh peripheral blood. Findings of the study overall: Most thyroid clonotypes expanded above 0.001 appeared in blood too.

RNA transcripts gave rise to amplified TCR beta CDR3 regions. Carried out on the TCR CDR3, a first-round RT-PCR used the HTBI primer set. TCRdb passed the multiplex PCR reads through MiXCR, listing each CDR3 protein once. The sample lists about 740,000 distinct CDR3 sequences; around 15% were seen once. Deletions cut 0 bases from V and 2 bases from J, with 9 bases between. The CDR3 has 14 amino acids. CDR1 is SGDLS and CDR2 is YYNGEE in the germline V gene. This clonotype was seen only a few times. Antigen specificity is unknown. The clonotype originates from a woman younger than 30 with Graves' hyperthyroidism. The V call is TRBV9, the J call TRBJ2-7; possible D gene TRBD2, 5 bases. Specimen: blood. The CDR3 loop is CASSVGSDPYEQYF. In nucleotides, the CDR3 is TGTGCCAGCAGCGTAGGTAGCGACCCCTACGAGCAGTACTTC. The variable domain in full, with the rest retrieved from reference TRBV9 and TRBJ2-7, is DSGVTQTPKHLITATGQRVTLRCSPRSGDLSVYWYQQSLDQGLQFLIQYYNGEERAKGNILERFSAQQFPDLHSELNLSSLELGDSALYFCASSVGSDPYEQYFGPGTRLTVT.